This T cell receptor beta chain was documented in a study of glioma-infiltrating T cells. Whole-study findings and limits: Above-expected tissue-blood divergence occurred in all gliomas, most in low-grade ones. Very few CDR3 sequences were shared between tissue and blood. Shared blood CDR3 signature motifs marked patients with low tissue-blood divergence.

Per the germline V gene, CDR1 is SGHDT and CDR2 is YYEEEE. Between the trimmed V and J ends, which lost 3 bases and 5 bases, there was a span of 3 bases. This CDR3 spans 11 amino acids. This clonotype was picked up a small number of times. The antigen remains unidentified. This may come from a read error, since a much larger clone is one base off. The iRepertoire nested amplicon-rescue multiplex PCR amplified TCR alpha and beta CDR3s from RNA. For one-step reverse transcription and amplification, about 90-400 ng of tissue mRNA or PBMC total RNA was used. TCRdb processed the multiplex PCR reads anew with MiXCR; each CDR3 protein has one entry. The profile shows more than 350,000 distinct CDR3 sequences, roughly 41% of them singletons.

This sequence originates from a human donor with low-grade glioma or glioblastoma, undergoing nonglioma brain surgery, or in good health (not recorded which). This chain joins TRBV5-6 and TRBJ2-1; D unresolved. The sequencing input was glioma tissue, nonneoplastic brain tissue, or PBMCs (not recorded which). The CDR3 spells CASSWDNEQFF. CDR3 coding DNA: TGTGCCAGCAGCTGGGACAATGAGCAGTTCTTC.